Listed below are T cell receptor beta chains from one sample, sequenced in a study of PD-1 blockade in classical Hodgkin lymphoma. TCRdb keeps only in-frame clones here, not all; method: immunoSEQ multiplex PCR. The table lists 45,000 to 60,000 clones, approximately 91% of them singletons. Material: peripheral blood mononuclear cells (PBMCs). All receptors come from a human donor with classical Hodgkin lymphoma. CDR3s leave out the opening cysteine and the closing phenylalanine or tryptophan.

j_call v_call cdr3_aa
TRBJ1-5 TRBV27 ASSSTGQRSQPQH
TRBJ2-1 TRBV2 AIRDLSYNEQF
TRBJ1-3 TRBV28 ASSLRRILYGNTIY
TRBJ1-1 TRBV28 ASRTVNTEAF
TRBJ1-1 TRBV29-1 SVVRSGDTEAF
TRBJ1-1 TRBV25-1 ASTPAGGVTEAF
TRBJ2-4 TRBV11-3 ASSPPGAGGNIQY
TRBJ1-5 TRBV2 ASSEVVTDSNQPQH
TRBJ2-3 TRBV5-8 ASSVGHTQY
TRBJ1-1 TRBV28 ASSFSRGPRNTEAF
TRBJ1-5 TRBV10-2 ASTKDSSNQPQH
TRBJ1-2 TRBV10-3 ATRGDLRGPGTYT
TRBJ1-4 TRBV7-9 ASSSGQEKLF
TRBJ2-3 TRBV9 ASSPRADTQY
TRBJ1-1 TRBV5-1 ASSPDGTAEEAF
TRBJ1-5 TRBV19 ASSMVSGGGNQPQH
TRBJ1-1 TRBV6-6 ASRRQGDTEAF
TRBJ1-2 TRBV28 ASSFDMTYGYT
TRBJ2-7 TRBV13 ASSLAGSYEQY
TRBJ2-3 TRBV5-4 ASSQEWGLAGAADTQY
TRBJ2-1 TRBV18 ASSAGAYNEQF
TRBJ2-7 TRBV28 ASSPGQPPYEQY
TRBJ1-6 TRBV19 ASSRTSSKSSYNSPLH
TRBJ2-4 TRBV20-1 KGTSKNIQY
TRBJ1-5 TRBV18 ASSPRDSNQPQH
TRBJ2-1 TRBV5-1 ASSLALAYNEQF
TRBJ1-5 TRBV4-1 ASSQVGVGKYGNQPQH
TRBJ2-1 TRBV2 ASSVKLAGGPSVEQF
TRBJ2-5 TRBV6-5 ASSATGYLQTQY
TRBJ2-5 TRBV29-1 SAAEGRETQY
TRBJ1-2 TRBV27 ASSRGTLYGYT
TRBJ1-5 TRBV6-1 ASSEEFRGLTQPQH
TRBJ2-1 TRBV5-1 ASSPEGTSGIEQF
TRBJ1-3 TRBV27 ASSPRPAGLSGNTIY
TRBJ2-5 TRBV5-6 ASSTPRDNQETQY
TRBJ2-3 TRBV6-1 ASSETSGRTDTQY
TRBJ1-5 TRBV10-2 ASSAGQSNQPQH
TRBJ2-7 TRBV5-4 ASSLAGVGSYEQY
TRBJ2-3 TRBV28 ASSPQGLAGGPGQTDTQY
TRBJ2-4 TRBV14 ASSPTSDLAKNIQY
TRBJ2-7 TRBV6-1 ASSEPGTETSYEQY
TRBJ1-2 TRBV29-1 SVGGQSGYGYT